This T cell receptor (beta chain) derives from a study of blood T cell repertoires in COVID-19. Study details: Specimens from acute and convalescent COVID-19 originated in the United States, Italy and Spain. PBMCs, B-cell-depleted T cells, or T cells provided the cDNA or gDNA that made up the material.

From germline, CDR1 is SGHAT and CDR2 FQNNGV. This CDR3 has 18 residues. The V gene end was trimmed by 1 base and the J gene end by 5 bases; junction bases not matched to a gene: 9. Per the study methods: Reference gene primer amplification gave nucleated cell count estimates. Data came from immunoSEQ multiplex PCR; TCRdb stores just in-frame clones and leaves some out. V, J and clone size are those of that table, while D and trimming were read from the DNA. This sample has fewer than 110,000 clones, with 85% to 95% found just once. The sequence came from a man over 45 with active COVID-19. The specimen sequenced was peripheral blood. The genes are TRBV11-2 and TRBJ2-1, with 12 bases aligning to TRBD2. The CDR3 protein is CASSLGWIGLAGNNEQFF. CDR3 sequence (DNA): TGTGCCAGCAGCTTAGGGTGGATCGGACTAGCGGGAAACAATGAGCAGTTCTTC.